This T cell receptor (beta chain) comes out of a study of CD8 T cells in Susac syndrome (dated by TCRdb to about 2019). With regard to the full study: The study used repertoire sequencing to test whether antigen drove CD8+ T cell activation and differentiation in Susac syndrome. The study compared CD8+ T cell repertoire clonality among over 9 healthy donors, 14 Susac syndrome patients and around 16 multiple sclerosis patients.

RNA was extracted using the RNeasy kit, and about 0.5 to 1 ug of the RNA was reverse transcribed with random hexamers. The immunoSEQ multiplex PCR assay, which covers 54 Vbeta and 13 Jbeta segments, was used to amplify TCR beta CDR3 regions. PCR amplification bias was corrected by using a synthetic template baseline for primer optimization and computational correction. Per the source publication's procedure: Reads were assigned to V, D and J genes according to IMGT and analyzed in immunoSEQ Analyzer, with only productive sequences retained. Clonality was calculated as one minus the Shannon entropy normalized by log2 of the number of productive unique sequences. Public and private clones were assessed among the 100 most prevalent clones of each patient and control. Clones were defined as Susac-specific if absent from the healthy and MS cohorts, from some 1,000 published viral clones and from other ImmuneACCESS disease sequences. TCRdb ran its own pipeline on the public reads, namely fastp trimming at Q25 and MiXCR clone calling, and kept in-frame beta chains. Each CDR3 protein appears once, grouped with its most common genes and DNA. TCRdb, rather than the study authors, made the V and J calls. This sample gives about 400,000 distinct CDR3 sequences in total; 85% of them show up just once. Jointly, the top ten make up under 0.15% of the sample.

Trimming costs V 3 bases and J 1 base, and their ends lie 11 bases apart. CDR1 and CDR2, per the germline V gene, are MRHNA and SNTAGT. The CDR3 numbers 15 residues from cysteine through phenylalanine. Left in the record is the CDR3 DNA by itself, 45 bases read in frame from the first base. Peripheral blood CD8+ and CD4+ T cells from healthy donors, Susac syndrome patients and multiple sclerosis patients were profiled using high-throughput TCR beta sequencing. The multiple sclerosis controls were treatment-naive patients who had stable or active relapsing-remitting disease and met the revised McDonald criteria. Bulk CD8+ and CD4+ T cells were purified by magnetic negative isolation, while CD8+ TEMRA cells were enriched using FACS. Blood was collected in EDTA tubes and processed within 24 hours, with PBMCs isolated through density gradient centrifugation. PBMCs intended for TCR sequencing were cryopreserved in liquid nitrogen and were subsequently thawed in a 37 degrees C water bath. The sorted or isolated CD4+, CD8+ and CD8+ TEMRA cells reached a purity of at least 90%.

The research as a whole found: The TCR sequencing and HLA analysis was acknowledged to have included a relatively small number of individuals.

Worth noting for this clonotype: Its specific antigen is unknown. There are no base qualities to consult, and no much larger clone falls within one base.

The specimen sequenced was CD8+ T cells from PBMCs. This receptor was taken from a human donor with multiple sclerosis. The chain was built from TRBV6-4 and TRBJ2-3; there is no confident call for the D gene. CDR3 region: CASSEEPGGTDTQYF. The DNA reads TGTGCCAGCAGTGAGGAACCTGGGGGCACAGATACGCAGTATTTT.